Below are 5 T cell receptor beta chains sequenced from a single sample in a study of T cells in Graves' hyperthyroidism and ophthalmopathy. Amplification yielded TCR beta CDR3 regions, with RNA transcripts as the source. HTBI primers were used for first-round RT-PCR of the TCR CDR3. MiXCR, run by TCRdb on the multiplex PCR reads, gives a single entry per CDR3 protein. The data contain around 520,000 distinct CDR3 sequences, roughly 14% of them singletons. The sequenced sample was blood. The receptor set was obtained from a woman younger than 30 with Graves' hyperthyroidism.

This clonotype was recorded many times. The rearrangement links TRBV11-2 to TRBJ1-4; D might be TRBD1 (6 bases). V shed 1 base and J shed 5 bases, with 11 bases lying between them. Germline CDR1 is SGHAT and CDR2 is FQNNGV. The CDR3 contains 15 residues. The CDR3 bases are TGTGCCAGCAGCTTAGTGGGGGCAAACAATGAAAAACTGTTTTTT. It is translated as CASSLVGANNEKLFF.

This clonotype has at least ten counts. The chain recombines TRBV6-1 with TRBJ1-1; 8 nucleotides agree with TRBD1. The CDR3 totals 14 residues. Germline loops: CDR1 MNHNS, CDR2 SASEGT. The junction had 6 bases not matched to a gene; V was cut back by 8 bases and J by 1 base. The CDR3 spells CASPRQGPNTEAFF. The CDR3 nucleotides are TGTGCCAGCCCTAGACAGGGGCCGAACACTGAAGCTTTCTTT.

This clonotype was counted many times. The V call is TRBV9, the J call TRBJ2-3; 14 bases are shared with TRBD2. V trimming: 0 bases; J trimming: 2 bases; junction bases outside the gene matches: 2. The CDR3 is 17 residues long. The germline V gene has CDR1 SGDLS and CDR2 YYNGEE. The CDR3 nucleotides are TGTGCCAGCAGCGTAGGGGGACTAGCGGGAGTCACAGATACGCAGTATTTT. This sequence encodes CASSVGGLAGVTDTQYF.

The CDR3 region has the DNA TGCGCCAGCAGCTTCGACAGCTTTGCAACTAATGAAAAACTGTTTTTT. Protein product: CASSFDSFATNEKLFF. This chain uses TRBV5-1 with TRBJ1-4; a possible D gene is TRBD1 (5 bases). This CDR3 is 16 amino acids long. V lost 2 bases and J lost 0, with 11 bases in between. Germline lookup yields CDR1 SGHRS and CDR2 YFSETQ.

The gene calls are TRBV25-1 and TRBJ1-6; D perhaps matches TRBD1 (6 bases). The V gene's germline CDR1 is MGHDK and CDR2 SYGVNS. This CDR3 has 16 residues. The V end lost 1 base, the J end lost 7 bases, and 14 bases lay between the germline ends. Here the CDR3 reads CASSEFRGPGNSPLHF. CDR3 in DNA: TGTGCCAGCAGTGAATTTCGGGGGCCGGGGAATTCACCCCTCCACTTT.